These T cell receptor beta chains were read from a single sample in a study of T cell responses to AZD1222 COVID-19 vaccine. Libraries were prepared by immunoSEQ multiplex PCR; TCRdb keeps only in-frame clonotypes and omits some of them. The data hold about 89,000 clones, with around nine tenths observed a single time. This material consisted of peripheral blood, taken on day 0 of MenACWY control vaccination. These receptors were obtained from an adult in good health. The CDR3 runs from the conserved cysteine through the conserved F or W. D genes are given only for firm matches. Only part of the rows carry a size: once, few, many, or a class if the clone is expanded.

v_gene	abundance	d_gene	j_gene	CDR3nt	CDR3aa
TRBV7-9	NA	NA	TRBJ1-2	TGTGCCAGCACCCCCAGGGCCAAGGTCTATGGCTACACCTTC	CASTPRAKVYGYTF
TRBV4-2	NA	NA	TRBJ1-2	TGTGCCAGCAGCCAAGATCCTTCAGCTAACTATGGCTACACCTTC	CASSQDPSANYGYTF
TRBV28	NA	NA	TRBJ1-1	TGTGCCAGCAGTCTACCGGGACCCCCACATGCTGAAGCTTTCTTT	CASSLPGPPHAEAFF
TRBV24-1	NA	NA	TRBJ2-2	TGTGCCACCAAGGGGGTCAGCGGGGAGCTGTTTTTT	CATKGVSGELFF
TRBV6-5	few	NA	TRBJ1-6	TGTGCCAGCAGTTACGAACAGAATTCACCCCTCCACTTT	CASSYEQNSPLHF
TRBV19	once	NA	TRBJ1-4	TGTGCCAGTAGGGCCCCTCAGGGTCAAGAAAAACTGTTTTTT	CASRAPQGQEKLFF
TRBV2	NA	NA	TRBJ2-1	TGTGCCAGCAGTGAATTGGGGAGCTCCTACAATGAGCAGTTCTTC	CASSELGSSYNEQFF
TRBV7-9	NA	TRBD1	TRBJ1-2	TGTGCCAGCAGCCCCGGGACAGGGAGAAATGGCTACACCTTC	CASSPGTGRNGYTF
TRBV6-1	NA	NA	TRBJ2-1	TGTGCCAGCAGTGAACCTGAGCGCAGCTCCTACAATGAGCAGTTCTTC	CASSEPERSSYNEQFF
TRBV7-8	NA	NA	TRBJ1-1	TGTGCCAGCAGCGACGCGGGTGGGACTGAAGCTTTCTTT	CASSDAGGTEAFF
TRBV19	NA	NA	TRBJ1-5	TGTGCCAGTAGTACAGGGTGGTCTCAGCCCCAGCATTTT	CASSTGWSQPQHF
TRBV14	NA	NA	TRBJ1-1	TGTGCCAGCAGCCAAGGATTGGGGACAACCCTGAACACTGAAGCTTTCTTT	CASSQGLGTTLNTEAFF
TRBV28	NA	TRBD1	TRBJ2-1	TGTGCCACAGACCGTTCCGGACAGGGGCTCAATGAGCAGTTCTTC	CATDRSGQGLNEQFF
TRBV28	NA	TRBD2	TRBJ2-7	TGTGCCAGCAGTCAAGCCCAGGGACTAGCGGGCACCTACGAGCAGTACTTC	CASSQAQGLAGTYEQYF
TRBV6-5	NA	TRBD1	TRBJ1-2	TGTGCCAGCAGTTACTTAGGACAGGGGCTCTATGGCTACACCTTC	CASSYLGQGLYGYTF
TRBV6-6	NA	NA	TRBJ1-2	TGTGCCAGCCGGGGAAACTATGGCTACACCTTC	CASRGNYGYTF
TRBV20-1	NA	NA	TRBJ2-5	TGCAGAGCCCTGGGGGGGGCGACCCAGTACTTC	CRALGGATQYF
TRBV5-1	NA	NA	TRBJ1-4	TGCGCCAGCAGCCCACTACAGGGTTCTAATGAAAAACTGTTTTTT	CASSPLQGSNEKLFF
TRBV5-6	once	NA	TRBJ2-3	TGTGCCAGCAGCTTGTCTCCTCGAGGGGATACGCAGTATTTT	CASSLSPRGDTQYF
TRBV5-6	NA	NA	TRBJ2-7	TGTGCCAGCAGCCGCACTATCCTCAGCTCCTACGAGCAGTACTTC	CASSRTILSSYEQYF
TRBV3-1/TRBV3-2	once	NA	TRBJ1-1	TGTGCCAGCAGCGACCATTACGGTTCTGAAGCTTTCTTT	CASSDHYGSEAFF
TRBV6-2/TRBV6-3	once	NA	TRBJ2-3	TGTGCCAGCAGTTACTCCCATCTGAGGGGGGCAAACGAAAATACGCAGTATTTT	CASSYSHLRGANENTQYF
TRBV27	NA	NA	TRBJ1-2	TGTGCCAGCAAGACCCAGGGAAGCTATGGCTACACCTTC	CASKTQGSYGYTF
TRBV28	NA	NA	TRBJ2-5	TGTGCCAGCAGTTTGCCCCAAGAGACCCAGTACTTC	CASSLPQETQYF
TRBV3-1/TRBV3-2	NA	NA	TRBJ1-2	TGTGCCAGCAGCCAAGATACCGTTGTTTTGCATGGCTACACCTTC	CASSQDTVVLHGYTF